These T cell receptor beta chains were read from a single sample in a study of CD8+ T cells in alopecia areata. The assay was immunoSEQ multiplex PCR, and TCRdb's table has in-frame clones only and misses some. The sample lists about 74,000 clones, 29% seen once, with about 15% in the top ten. Material: CD8+ T cells sorted from blood, obtained at week 4, from a patient treated with tofacitinib. The receptors were gathered from a human donor with alopecia areata. Both conserved end residues are part of each CDR3. D genes are given only for firm matches. Size tells how often a clone was seen (once, few, many) or the class of an expanded clone, and some rows leave it out.

TRBV14	14	many	-	TRBJ2-4	TGTGCCAGCAGCCAGCAGGGGTGGTTAAACATTCAGTACTTC	CASSQQGWLNIQYF
TRBV19	14	-	-	TRBJ1-5	TGTGCCAGTAGCTTGACAGTAGGTAATCAGCCCCAGCATTTT	CASSLTVGNQPQHF
TRBV10-2	13	-	-	TRBJ2-1	TGCGCCAGCAGTGACCGACGTCTAGGTGAGCAGTTCTTC	CASSDRRLGEQFF
TRBV29-1	12	few	-	TRBJ1-2	TGCAGCGTTGGTGAGGCGGTCTGGGGCTACACCTTC	CSVGEAVWGYTF
TRBV5-4	14	few	TRBD1	TRBJ2-7	TGTGCCAGCAGCCCTACAGGGGGCGGTTACGAGCAGTACTTC	CASSPTGGGYEQYF
TRBV30	13	few	-	TRBJ2-3	TGTGCCTGGAGTCCAGGGAGCACAGATACGCAGTATTTT	CAWSPGSTDTQYF
TRBV7-9	13	few	-	TRBJ2-1	TGTGCCAGCACCTCACCAACCAGAAATGAGCAGTTCTTC	CASTSPTRNEQFF
TRBV7-9	17	-	-	TRBJ1-2	TGTGCCAGCAGCCCTACCTCGGACAGCAACCCTAACTATGGCTACACCTTC	CASSPTSDSNPNYGYTF
TRBV7-2	11	few	-	TRBJ2-7	TGTGCCAGCACGGCGTCCTACGAGCAGTACTTC	CASTASYEQYF
TRBV6-6	14	few	-	TRBJ1-4	TGTGCCAGCAGTTGGAACCCAACTACTGAAAAACTGTTTTTT	CASSWNPTTEKLFF
TRBV19	12	few	-	TRBJ1-5	TGTGCCAGTAGTACCGGGTCCCCCCCCCAGCATTTT	CASSTGSPPQHF
TRBV19	14	many	-	TRBJ2-2	TGTGCCAGTAGTTCCCCAGGGTCGGCCGGGGAGCTGTTTTTT	CASSSPGSAGELFF
TRBV29-1	15	-	TRBD2	TRBJ2-3	TGCAGCGTGCTCGGACTAGCGGGAGTAGCGGATACGCAGTATTTT	CSVLGLAGVADTQYF
TRBV27	15	once	-	TRBJ1-1	TGTGCCAGCAGTCCACGGTCGGCCGGGGTCACTGAAGCTTTCTTT	CASSPRSAGVTEAFF
TRBV5-1	12	few	-	TRBJ2-7	TGCGCCAGCAGTGCGGGATCCTACGAGCAGTACTTC	CASSAGSYEQYF
TRBV30	16	-	TRBD2	TRBJ2-7	TGTGCCTGGAGTGCCACCTCTAGCGGGAGGTCCTACGAGCAGTACTTC	CAWSATSSGRSYEQYF
TRBV4-1	13	-	-	TRBJ2-7	TGCGCCAGCAGCCACCCCGGCGAGGTCGAGCAGTACTTC	CASSHPGEVEQYF
TRBV20-1	8	-	-	TRBJ1-2	TGCAGTGCTAGAAGCTACACCTTC	CSARSYTF
TRBV2	11	-	TRBD2	TRBJ2-7	TGTGCCAGCAGCGGGACTAGAGAGCAGTACTTC	CASSGTREQYF
TRBV29-1	11	-	TRBD1	TRBJ1-2	TGCAGCGTTCGGACAGGGGGCGGCTACACCTTC	CSVRTGGGYTF
TRBV9	11	-	-	TRBJ2-1	TGTGCCAGCAGCGTTGGGGGGGAGCAGTTCTTC	CASSVGGEQFF
TRBV9	14	-	TRBD1	TRBJ2-5	TGTGCCAGCAGCGAAGATAGGGGGCGGGAGACCCAGTACTTC	CASSEDRGRETQYF
TRBV30	14	few	-	TRBJ1-1	TGTGCCTGGGACTTCGGAGGGGGTGGCACTGAAGCTTTCTTT	CAWDFGGGGTEAFF
TRBV29-1	14	few	TRBD1	TRBJ1-5	TGCAGCGTAGCAACAGGGGCCGGCAATCAGCCCCAGCATTTT	CSVATGAGNQPQHF
TRBV10-2	12	few	-	TRBJ2-2	TGCGCCAGCGGTAGGCTAGAGGGGGAGCTGTTTTTT	CASGRLEGELFF
TRBV27	13	-	-	TRBJ2-3	TGTGCCAGCAGTTGGGGTGGCACAGATACGCAGTATTTT	CASSWGGTDTQYF
TRBV30	14	-	-	TRBJ1-5	TGTGCCTGGAGTGAGATCAGTGGGTCTCAGCCCCAGCATTTT	CAWSEISGSQPQHF
TRBV19	13	-	-	TRBJ2-1	TGTGCCAGTAGTACTCCCGGACAGCTTGAGCAGTTCTTC	CASSTPGQLEQFF
TRBV25-1	15	-	TRBD1	TRBJ2-1	TGTGCCAGCAGTGGCCCCGGGACAGGGTTCTATGAGCAGTTCTTC	CASSGPGTGFYEQFF
TRBV25-1	13	few	-	TRBJ1-1	TGTGCCAGCAGTGAGGCGGGGGGAGATGAAGCTTTCTTT	CASSEAGGDEAFF
TRBV30	15	-	-	TRBJ2-1	TGTGCCAGCAGCTTCGAGACGCCGACCTACAATGAGCAGTTCTTC	CASSFETPTYNEQFF
TRBV2	13	few	-	TRBJ1-5	TGTGCCAGCAGTGAGCCGCGTGGTCGGACCCAGCATTTT	CASSEPRGRTQHF
TRBV7-9	12	-	-	TRBJ1-1	TGTGCCAGCAGCTTAGCTTGGGGGGAAGCTTTCTTT	CASSLAWGEAFF
TRBV27	13	few	TRBD1	TRBJ2-7	TGTGCCAGCAGTTTATCGGGGACAGGGGAGCAGTACTTC	CASSLSGTGEQYF
TRBV7-9	16	few	TRBD1	TRBJ2-5	TGTGCCAGCAGCCTTAGGGGGACAGGGGCTGTGGAGACCCAGTACTTC	CASSLRGTGAVETQYF